The 15 T cell receptor beta chains reported below all come from one sample, sequenced in a study of blood T cell repertoires in COVID-19. The assay was immunoSEQ multiplex PCR, and TCRdb's table has in-frame clones only and misses some. Of hundreds of thousands of clones listed, around nine tenths are singletons. Sequenced sample: peripheral blood. Receptors were obtained from a man aged 35 to 55 with acute or convalescent COVID-19.

About this clone: This sample also contains other DNA sequences that code for the same CDR3. The chain uses TRBV7-3 and TRBJ2-5, with 15 positions matching TRBD2. CDR1 is SGHTA and CDR2 is FQGTGA in the germline V gene. V was clipped by 5 bases and J by 4 bases; unmatched bases: 5. The CDR3 length is 16 residues. CDR3 loop: CASSPRGLAGGETQYF. Written as DNA, the CDR3 is TGTGCCAGCAGCCCCCGGGGACTAGCGGGGGGAGAGACCCAGTACTTC.

This sequence joins TRBV3-1 (or the pseudogene TRBV3-2) and TRBJ1-1; D is perhaps TRBD1 (5 bases). Trimming shortened V by 6 bases and J by 3 bases, and 17 bases separated the two germline ends. In germline, CDR1 is LGHDT, CDR2 YNNKEL (reference sequence). This CDR3 comprises 15 residues. CDR3 DNA sequence: TGTGCCAGCAGAAACATAGGGGTGCCCTACACTGAAGCTTTCTTT. This codes for CASRNIGVPYTEAFF.

This chain connects TRBV18 to TRBJ2-5, with 8 bases identical to TRBD1. Germline V gene sequence: CDR1 KGHSH, CDR2 LQKENI. The CDR3 is made up of 14 amino acids. The ends lost 3 bases at V and 3 bases at J; junction bases unmatched: 3. The DNA of the CDR3 is TGTGCCAGCTCACCCGGGACAGGTGAAGAGACCCAGTACTTC. Residues: CASSPGTGEETQYF.

V gene TRBV10-3 combines with J gene TRBJ2-1; 8 bases line up with TRBD2. V lost 7 bases to trimming and J lost 8 bases; unmatched junction nucleotides: 7. CDR3 length equals 13 residues. Germline V gives CDR1 ENHRY, CDR2 SYGVKD. The CDR3 region is CAIKGSGEDEQFF. In nucleotides, the CDR3 is TGTGCCATCAAAGGTAGCGGGGAGGATGAGCAGTTCTTC.

This chain links TRBV9 with TRBJ1-5; 8 bases fit TRBD1. CDR1 and CDR2 (germline): SGDLS, YYNGEE. J was trimmed by 6 bases and V by 4 bases; bases with no gene match: 12. The CDR3 is 16 amino acids. Written as DNA, the CDR3 is TGTGCCAGCAGCCCTCGGGCAGGGGGCGATTCTCAGCCCCAGCATTTT. It codes for CASSPRAGGDSQPQHF.

The rearrangement uses TRBV3-1 (or the pseudogene TRBV3-2) and TRBJ1-5, with no clear D. The CDR3 is 12 amino acids. Per the germline V gene, CDR1 is LGHDT and CDR2 is YNNKEL (reference sequence). Trimming shortened V by 1 base and J by 9 bases, and 7 bases separated the two germline ends. The chain's CDR3 is CASSQGNGPQHF. The DNA for the CDR3 is TGTGCCAGCAGCCAAGGTAACGGGCCCCAGCATTTT.

The chain is built from TRBV19 and TRBJ2-7, with 9 bases that match TRBD2. The CDR3 totals 15 residues. The V and J ends lost 5 bases and 5 bases, in that order; junction bases with no gene match: 10. Germline CDR1 reads LNHDA; CDR2 reads SQIVND (reference sequence). In DNA form, the CDR3 reads TGTGCCAGTAGTCGCCTAGCGGGGAGGCGCAACGAGCAGTACTTC. Translated, it gives CASSRLAGRRNEQYF.

The genes are TRBV6-5 and TRBJ2-1; D is unresolved. Germline V gives CDR1 MNHEY, CDR2 SVGAGI. The V gene lost 6 bases and the J gene lost 9 bases, with 15 bases spanning the gap. CDR3 length: 13 residues. The CDR3 protein is CASRRNLEGEQFF. The CDR3 coding sequence is TGTGCCAGCAGGAGGAACCTAGAAGGTGAGCAGTTCTTC.

The V and J genes are TRBV5-6 and TRBJ1-1, with a weak D call TRBD1 (5 bases). The ends were cut back, 4 bases at V and 1 base at J, with 14 bases in the middle. From germline, CDR1 is SGHDT and CDR2 YYEEEE. The CDR3 runs 15 residues. CDR3 region: CASSGEVDRNTEAFF. Written as DNA, the CDR3 is TGTGCCAGCAGCGGCGAAGTAGACAGGAACACTGAAGCTTTCTTT.

The chain has TRBV12-3 or TRBV12-4 and TRBJ1-1, with 7 bases that match TRBD1. This CDR3 spans 13 amino acids. J was trimmed by 2 bases and V by 6 bases; bases with no gene match: 3. In DNA, the CDR3 is TGTGCCAGCAGCCAGGGGGTAAACACTGAAGCTTTCTTT. It translates to CASSQGVNTEAFF.

V and J are TRBV29-1 and TRBJ2-1; D is perhaps TRBD1 (6 bases). The CDR3 consists of 12 residues. Trimming stripped 0 bases from V and 8 bases from J, with 8 bases between. Germline V gene data show CDR1 as SQVTM and CDR2 as ANQGSEA. CDR3 loop: CSVEENRDEQFF. CDR3 in DNA: TGCAGCGTTGAAGAGAACAGGGATGAGCAGTTCTTC.

As DNA, the CDR3 is TGTGCCAGCAGTTTATCGGGAGTTGGCACCGGGGAGCTGTTTTTT. Residues: CASSLSGVGTGELFF. V and J are TRBV28 and TRBJ2-2; D might be TRBD2 (6 bases). Germline-derived CDR1 and CDR2 are MDHEN and SYDVKM. This CDR3 is built from 15 residues. Trimming left V 1 base short and J 4 bases short, with 10 bases between.

This sequence joins TRBV6-6 and TRBJ1-5; D is uncertain. Germline V CDR1 and CDR2: MNHNY, SVGAGI (reference sequence). CDR3 length equals 14 residues. V was shortened by 1 base and J by 2 bases, with 6 bases between the two germline ends. The CDR3 DNA reads TGTGCCAGCAGTTACTACGAGGGCAATCAGCCCCAGCATTTT. This encodes CASSYYEGNQPQHF.

The chain couples TRBV24-1 to TRBJ2-7; 8 nucleotides match TRBD1. Germline CDR1 is KGHDR and CDR2 is SFDVKD. The CDR3 extends over 14 amino acids. The trim removed 6 bases at V and 1 base at J, leaving 4 bases unmatched. CDR3 bases: TGTGCCACCAGTCCAGGGGGCCCTTCCTACGAGCAGTACTTC. Residues: CATSPGGPSYEQYF.

This clone is a singleton in its sample. The CDR3: CASSLTSSYEQYF. For the CDR3, the DNA is TGTGCCAGCAGTCTAACTAGCTCCTACGAGCAGTACTTC. The chain links TRBV2 to TRBJ2-7; possibly TRBD2 for D (5 bases). The CDR3 has 13 residues. V dropped 5 bases and J dropped 0 bases, with 8 bases sitting between them. Germline V gives CDR1 SNHLY, CDR2 FYNNEI.